This entry concerns a single T cell receptor beta chain. Its cognate antigen is unknown. Germline CDR1 reads LGHNA; CDR2 reads YNFKEQ. This CDR3 is built from 16 residues. Trimming removed 4 bases at V and 0 bases at J, with 16 bases between. This specimen belongs to a study of T cell repertoires in cytomegalovirus infection. About the study: Through public TCR beta signatures, both CMV infection and matching HLA type were indicated.

In TCRdb, the reads were re-called with MiXCR into one record per CDR3 protein. Counted here are 740,000 or so distinct CDR3 sequences, 35% to 45% occurring once; the ten biggest clones make up roughly 2.8%. Study-wide findings and caveats: Cumulative public TCR beta family frequency identified carriers of CMV plus the relevant HLA. CMV-specific HLA-C-restricted TCR beta clonotypes dominated the ex vivo response.

The TCR originated in a human donor in good health (CMV status not recorded). Some clones in this sample may be carry-over from other donors' samples. The sample taken for sequencing was PBMCs. J is TRBJ2-7 and V is TRBV4-2; D is uncertain. The CDR3 bases are TGTGCCAGCAGCCCCTTCGTAACGGGCACCTCCTACGAGCAGTACTTC. It codes for CASSPFVTGTSYEQYF.